One sample yielded the 7 T cell receptor beta chains listed below, sequenced in a study of CD8 T cells in ankylosing spondylitis. TCRdb ran MiXCR on the 5' RACE reads and lists one entry per CDR3 protein. The table shows roughly 280,000 distinct CDR3 sequences, with about 19% occurring only once. What was sequenced was blood, either unsorted or a sorted T cell fraction (not recorded which). The receptors were sampled from a male donor with ankylosing spondylitis or in good health (not recorded which).

A note on this clonotype: The junction departs from germline at one end; a sequencing error may be responsible. The CDR3 protein is CSSSDRKTQYF. The CDR3 bases are TGCAGTTCTAGCGATCGAAAGACCCAGTACTTC. The chain combines TRBV20-1 with TRBJ2-5; the D gene is possibly TRBD2 (6 bases). The CDR3 consists of 11 residues. CDR1 is DFQATT and CDR2 is SNEGSKA in the germline V gene (reference sequence).

The chain has TRBV5-6 and TRBJ2-5, with D perhaps matching TRBD2 (6 bases). CDR3 length: 13 amino acids. Per germline, CDR1 SGHDT and CDR2 YYEEEE. Trimming removed 4 bases from V and 5 bases from J, with 12 bases in between. In DNA form, the CDR3 reads TGTGCCAGCAGCCGCGGGAACAGGGAGACCCAGTACTTC. Amino acid sequence: CASSRGNRETQYF.

This clonotype occurred a few times. The gene calls are TRBV20-1 and TRBJ2-1; D uncertain. The CDR3 is 11 amino acids. V was pared by 5 bases and J by 9 bases, with 11 bases between. CDR1 DFQATT and CDR2 SNEGSKA come from the germline V gene (reference sequence). The CDR3 nucleotides read TGCAGTGCTTCAATTGCCGGTGAGCAGTTCTTC. This gives the protein CSASIAGEQFF.

This clonotype is a singleton in its sample. J is TRBJ2-7 and V is TRBV12-3 or TRBV12-4; no firm D call. The CDR3 length is 17 residues. Here the CDR3 DNA reads TGTGCCAGCATTTTAGCTGCCCCAGGCGTTAGCTCCTACGAGCAGTACGTC. This gives the protein CASILAAPGVSSYEQYV.

About this clonotype itself: It may be a read error: a sequence one base away is much more abundant. This sequence joins TRBV5-6 and TRBJ2-7; D is undetermined. The germline V gene has CDR1 SGHDT and CDR2 YYEEEE. The CDR3 has 11 amino acids. DNA of the CDR3: TGTGCCGGCAGCTTCGCTTACGAGCAGTACGTC. It encodes CAGSFAYEQYV.

About this clonotype itself: A much larger clone sits a single nucleotide away, making a read error possible. The V and J genes are TRBV20-1 and TRBJ2-3; 7 bases line up with TRBD2. This CDR3 is 10 amino acids long. Looked up from germline, CDR1 is DFQATT and CDR2 is SNEGSKA (reference sequence). The CDR3 loop reads CRAGEREQYF. CDR3 bases: TGCCGTGCCGGGGAGCGGGAGCAGTATTTT.

At least ten counts were recorded for this clonotype. V usage is TRBV7-2 and J usage is TRBJ2-5; 13 nucleotides line up with TRBD2. The V segment lost 5 bases and the J segment 4 bases; nucleotides outside the gene matches: 4. From germline, CDR1 is SGHTA and CDR2 FQGNSA. This CDR3 contains 15 residues. The CDR3 protein is CASSQGLAGRETQYF. The CDR3 DNA sequence: TGTGCCAGCAGCCAGGGACTAGCGGGGAGAGAGACCCAGTACTTC.